This T cell receptor (beta chain) is drawn from a study of OX40 agonist ivuxolimab in advanced cancers. Across the study: Treatment received earlier with anti-PD-1, anti-PD-L1 or anti-CTLA-4 agents was allowed, and over 30% had some.

Trimming left V 6 bases short and J 7 bases short, with 12 bases between. This CDR3 spans 13 amino acids. Germline V gene data show CDR1 as MNHEY and CDR2 as SMNVEV (reference sequence). Data came from immunoSEQ multiplex PCR; TCRdb stores just in-frame clones and leaves some out. Here the sample spans 75,000 to 100,000 clones, 80% to 90% being singletons. The TCR comes from an adult with an advanced solid tumor such as melanoma, head and neck, liver or kidney cancer. Here the sequenced sample was CD4+ or CD8+ T cells sorted from blood, taken in a trial of the OX40 agonist ivuxolimab. The chain combines TRBV27 with TRBJ1-4; D ambiguous. CDR3 bases: TGTGCCAGCAGAGAGTGGGATGGTGAAAAACTGTTTTTT. Amino acid sequence: CASREWDGEKLFF.